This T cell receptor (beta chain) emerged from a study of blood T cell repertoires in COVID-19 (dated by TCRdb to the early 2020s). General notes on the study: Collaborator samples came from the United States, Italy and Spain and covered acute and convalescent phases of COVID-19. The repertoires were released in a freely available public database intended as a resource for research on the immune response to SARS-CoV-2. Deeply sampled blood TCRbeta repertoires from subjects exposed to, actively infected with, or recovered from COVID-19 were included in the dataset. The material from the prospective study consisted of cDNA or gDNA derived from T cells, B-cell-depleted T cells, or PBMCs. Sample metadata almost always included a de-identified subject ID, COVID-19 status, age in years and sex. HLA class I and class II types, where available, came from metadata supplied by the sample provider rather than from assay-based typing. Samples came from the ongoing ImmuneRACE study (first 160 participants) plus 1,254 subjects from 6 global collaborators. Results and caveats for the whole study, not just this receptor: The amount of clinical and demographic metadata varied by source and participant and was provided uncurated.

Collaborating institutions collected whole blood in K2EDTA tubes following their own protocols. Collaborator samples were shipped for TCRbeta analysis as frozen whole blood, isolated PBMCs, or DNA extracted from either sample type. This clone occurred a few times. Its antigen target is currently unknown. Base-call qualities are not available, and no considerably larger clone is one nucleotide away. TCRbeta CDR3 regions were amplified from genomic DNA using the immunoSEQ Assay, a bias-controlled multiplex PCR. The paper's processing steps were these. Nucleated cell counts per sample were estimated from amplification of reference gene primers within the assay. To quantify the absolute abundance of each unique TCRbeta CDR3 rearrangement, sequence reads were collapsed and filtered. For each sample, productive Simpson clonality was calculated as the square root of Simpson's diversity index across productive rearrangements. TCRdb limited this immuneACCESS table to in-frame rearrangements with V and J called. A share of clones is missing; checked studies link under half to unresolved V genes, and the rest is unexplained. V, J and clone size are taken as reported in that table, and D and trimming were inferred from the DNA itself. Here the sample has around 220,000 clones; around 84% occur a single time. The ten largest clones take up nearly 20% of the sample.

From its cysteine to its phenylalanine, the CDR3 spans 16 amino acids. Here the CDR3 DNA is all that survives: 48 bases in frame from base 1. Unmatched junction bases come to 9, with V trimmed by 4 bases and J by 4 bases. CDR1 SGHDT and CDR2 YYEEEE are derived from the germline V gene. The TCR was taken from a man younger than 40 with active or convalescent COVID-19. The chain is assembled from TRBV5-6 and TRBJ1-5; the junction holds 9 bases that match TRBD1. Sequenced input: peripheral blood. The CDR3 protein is CASSHTGGGGNQPQHF. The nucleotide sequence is TGTGCCAGCAGCCATACAGGGGGCGGAGGAAATCAGCCCCAGCATTTT. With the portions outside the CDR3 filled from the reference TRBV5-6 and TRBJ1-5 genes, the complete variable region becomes DAGVTQSPTHLIKTRGQQVTLRCSPKSGHDTVSWYQQALGQGPQFIFQYYEEEERQRGNFPDRFSGHQFPNYSSELNVNALLLGDSALYLCASSHTGGGGNQPQHFGDGTRLSIL.